This passage covers 2 T cell receptor beta chains from one sample sequenced in a study of T cell clonality in common variable immunodeficiency. Using immunoSEQ multiplex PCR, the repertoire was profiled, and TCRdb retains in-frame clones only, with some absent. Singletons are absent from the sample, which has about 64,000 clones. Sample: peripheral blood mononuclear cells. These receptors all come from a person aged 18 to 75 in good health.

This clone has a count of ten or more. The read halts 3 residues ahead of the CDR3 end, with the missing end drawn from the germline J gene. The rearrangement uses TRBV5-1 and TRBJ2-7, with 11 bases lining up with TRBD2. CDR3 length equals 17 residues. CDR1 SGHRS and CDR2 YFSETQ come from the germline V gene. The trim removed 0 bases at V and 3 bases at J, leaving 8 bases unmatched. The CDR3 here is CASSLVSSGRIFYEQYF. CDR3 DNA, as far as it was read: TGCGCCAGCAGCTTGGTGTCTAGCGGGAGGATCTTCTACGAG.

There are a few counts of this clone. With the read ending 3 residues before the CDR3 end, the germline J gene is used to fill in that end. The chain combines TRBV30 with TRBJ2-7; no definite D call. Germline V lookup: CDR1 GTSNPN, CDR2 SVGIG (reference sequence). V lost 1 base and J 6 bases, leaving 7 bases between the germline ends. CDR3 size: 11 residues. The CDR3: CAWSAVSEQYF. CDR3 DNA, as far as it was read: TGTGCCTGGAGTGCCGTTTCCGAG.